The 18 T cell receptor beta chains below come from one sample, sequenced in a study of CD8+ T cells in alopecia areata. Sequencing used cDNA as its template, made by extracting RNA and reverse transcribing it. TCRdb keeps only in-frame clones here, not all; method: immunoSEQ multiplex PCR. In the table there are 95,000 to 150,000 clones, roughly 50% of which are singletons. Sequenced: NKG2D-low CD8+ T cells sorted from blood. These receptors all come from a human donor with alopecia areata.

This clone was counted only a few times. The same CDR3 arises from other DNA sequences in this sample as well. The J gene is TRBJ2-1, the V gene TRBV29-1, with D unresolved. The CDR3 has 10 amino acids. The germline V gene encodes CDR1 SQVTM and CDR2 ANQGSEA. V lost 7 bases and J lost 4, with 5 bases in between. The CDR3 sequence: CSGRYNEQFF. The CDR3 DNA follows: TGCAGCGGGCGATACAATGAGCAGTTCTTC.

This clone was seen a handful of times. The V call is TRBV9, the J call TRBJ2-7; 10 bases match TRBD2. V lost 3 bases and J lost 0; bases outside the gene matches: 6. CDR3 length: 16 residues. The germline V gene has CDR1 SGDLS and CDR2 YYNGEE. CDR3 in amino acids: CASSATSGPSSYEQYF. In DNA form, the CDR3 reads TGTGCCAGCAGCGCGACTAGCGGGCCGAGCTCCTACGAGCAGTACTTC.

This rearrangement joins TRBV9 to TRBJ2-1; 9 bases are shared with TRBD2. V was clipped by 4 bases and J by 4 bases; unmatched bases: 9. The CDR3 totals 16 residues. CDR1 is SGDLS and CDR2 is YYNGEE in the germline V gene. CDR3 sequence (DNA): TGTGCCAGCAGCCCCACCTGGAGCGGGGGGTACAATGAGCAGTTCTTC. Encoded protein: CASSPTWSGGYNEQFF.

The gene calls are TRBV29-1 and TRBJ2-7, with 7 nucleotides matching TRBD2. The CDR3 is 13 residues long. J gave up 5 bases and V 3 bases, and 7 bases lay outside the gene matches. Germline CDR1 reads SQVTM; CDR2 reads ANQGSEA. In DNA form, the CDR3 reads TGCAGCGTTGATGGCGGGAGTACCCACGAGCAGTACTTC. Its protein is CSVDGGSTHEQYF.

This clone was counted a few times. This CDR3 is CSVGASSGANVLTF. Here the CDR3 DNA reads TGCAGCGTTGGAGCCAGCTCTGGGGCCAACGTCCTGACTTTC. The chain employs TRBV29-1 and TRBJ2-6; D not resolved. CDR1 and CDR2 (germline): SQVTM, ANQGSEA. This CDR3 region has 14 residues. V lost 4 bases to trimming and J lost 0 bases, with 7 bases between them. Full variable domain (remainder filled in from reference TRBV29-1 and TRBJ2-6): SAVISQKPSRDICQRGTSLTIQCQVDSQVTMMFWYRQQPGQSLTLIATANQGSEATYESGFVIDKFPISRPNLTFSTLTVSNMSPEDSSIYLCSVGASSGANVLTFGAGSRLTVL.

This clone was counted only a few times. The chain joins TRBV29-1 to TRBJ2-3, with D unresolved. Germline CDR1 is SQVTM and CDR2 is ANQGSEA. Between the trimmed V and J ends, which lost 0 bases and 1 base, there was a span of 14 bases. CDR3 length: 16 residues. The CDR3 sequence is CSVEDLGQYGTDTQYF. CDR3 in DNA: TGCAGCGTTGAAGATCTAGGCCAGTACGGCACAGATACGCAGTATTTT.

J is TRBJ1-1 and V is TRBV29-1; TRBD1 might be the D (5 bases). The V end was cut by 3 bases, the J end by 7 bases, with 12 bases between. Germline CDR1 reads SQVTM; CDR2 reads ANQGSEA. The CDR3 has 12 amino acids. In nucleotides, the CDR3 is TGCAGCGTTGACGGGACTGAGATTGAAGCTTTCTTT. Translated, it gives CSVDGTEIEAFF.

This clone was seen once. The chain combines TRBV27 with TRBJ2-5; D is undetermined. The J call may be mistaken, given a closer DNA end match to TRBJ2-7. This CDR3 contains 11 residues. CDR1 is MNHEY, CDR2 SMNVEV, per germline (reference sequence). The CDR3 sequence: CASSPPYEQYF. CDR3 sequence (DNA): TGTGCCAGCTCCCCGCCCTACGAGCAGTACTTC.

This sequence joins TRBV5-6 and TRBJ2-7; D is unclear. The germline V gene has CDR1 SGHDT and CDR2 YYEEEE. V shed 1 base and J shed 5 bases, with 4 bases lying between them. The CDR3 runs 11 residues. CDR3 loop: CASSLRNEQYF. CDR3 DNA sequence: TGTGCCAGCAGCTTGCGCAACGAGCAGTACTTC.

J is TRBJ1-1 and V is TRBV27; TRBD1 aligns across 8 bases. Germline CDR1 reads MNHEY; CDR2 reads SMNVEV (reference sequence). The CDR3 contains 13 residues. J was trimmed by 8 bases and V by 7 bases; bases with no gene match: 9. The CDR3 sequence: CASMGQGALEAFF. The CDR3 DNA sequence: TGTGCCAGCATGGGCCAGGGGGCTTTGGAAGCTTTCTTT.

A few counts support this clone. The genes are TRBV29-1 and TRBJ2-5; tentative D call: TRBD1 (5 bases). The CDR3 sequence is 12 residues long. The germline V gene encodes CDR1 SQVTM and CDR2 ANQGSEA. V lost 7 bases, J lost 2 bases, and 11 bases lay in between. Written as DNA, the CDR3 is TGCAGCGCCTGGACACTTCAAGAGACCCAGTACTTC. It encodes CSAWTLQETQYF.

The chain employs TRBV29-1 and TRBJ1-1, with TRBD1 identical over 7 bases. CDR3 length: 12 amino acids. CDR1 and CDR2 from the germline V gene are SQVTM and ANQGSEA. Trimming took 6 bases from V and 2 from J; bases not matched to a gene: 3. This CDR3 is CSVPGGNTEAFF. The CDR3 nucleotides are TGCAGCGTCCCAGGGGGAAACACTGAAGCTTTCTTT.

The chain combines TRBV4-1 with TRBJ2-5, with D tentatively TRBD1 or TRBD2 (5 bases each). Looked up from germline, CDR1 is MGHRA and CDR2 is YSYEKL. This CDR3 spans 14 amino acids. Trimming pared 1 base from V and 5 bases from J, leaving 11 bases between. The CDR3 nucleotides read TGCGCCAGCAGCCAAGGCAGGGACGTGGAGACCCAGTACTTC. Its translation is CASSQGRDVETQYF.

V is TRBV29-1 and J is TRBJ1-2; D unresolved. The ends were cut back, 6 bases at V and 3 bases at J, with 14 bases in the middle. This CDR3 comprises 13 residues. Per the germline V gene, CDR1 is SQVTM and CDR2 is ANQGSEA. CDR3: CSVPPGGDYGYTF. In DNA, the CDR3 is TGCAGCGTCCCCCCGGGTGGGGACTATGGCTACACCTTC. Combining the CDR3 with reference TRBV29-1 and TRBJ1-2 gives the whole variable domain SAVISQKPSRDICQRGTSLTIQCQVDSQVTMMFWYRQQPGQSLTLIATANQGSEATYESGFVIDKFPISRPNLTFSTLTVSNMSPEDSSIYLCSVPPGGDYGYTFGSGTRLTVV.

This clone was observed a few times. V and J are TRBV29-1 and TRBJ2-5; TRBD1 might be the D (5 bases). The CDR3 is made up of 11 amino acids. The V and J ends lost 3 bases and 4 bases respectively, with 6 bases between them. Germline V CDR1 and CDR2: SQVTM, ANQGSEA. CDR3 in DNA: TGCAGCGTTGAGGGGCCAGAGACCCAGTACTTC. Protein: CSVEGPETQYF.

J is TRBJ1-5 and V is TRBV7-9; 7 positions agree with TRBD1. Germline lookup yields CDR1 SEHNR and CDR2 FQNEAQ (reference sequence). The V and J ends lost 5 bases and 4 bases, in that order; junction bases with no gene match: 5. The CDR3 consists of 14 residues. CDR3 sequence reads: CASSDLQGNQPQHF. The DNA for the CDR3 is TGTGCCAGCAGCGATCTACAGGGGAATCAGCCCCAGCATTTT.

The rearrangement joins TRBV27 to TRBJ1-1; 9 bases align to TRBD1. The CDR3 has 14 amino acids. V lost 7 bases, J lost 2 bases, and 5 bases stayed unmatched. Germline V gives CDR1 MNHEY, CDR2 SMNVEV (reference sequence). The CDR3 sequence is CASINTGGNTEAFF. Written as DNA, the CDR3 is TGTGCCAGCATCAATACAGGGGGCAACACTGAAGCTTTCTTT.

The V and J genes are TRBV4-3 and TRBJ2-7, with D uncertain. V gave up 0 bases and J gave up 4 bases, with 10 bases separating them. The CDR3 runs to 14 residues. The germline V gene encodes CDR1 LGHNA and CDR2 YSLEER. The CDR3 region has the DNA TGCGCCAGCAGCCAAGATTTCGGCCAGTACGAGCAGTACTTC. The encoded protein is CASSQDFGQYEQYF.